This is a list of T cell receptor beta chains from one sample in a study of cytomegalovirus exposure and HLA in healthy donors. Using immunoSEQ multiplex PCR, the repertoire was profiled, and TCRdb retains in-frame clones only, with some absent. The data hold around 140,000 clones, with 82% observed a single time. Sequencing input: PBMCs. These TCRs come from a male donor in good health and CMV-seronegative. The CDR3 runs from the conserved cysteine through the conserved F or W. A D gene is named only where the DNA matches it firmly. The size entry is marked missing in some rows and otherwise reads once, few, many or a size class.

size	length	D	J	V	DNA	CDR3
-	11	-	TRBJ2-5	TRBV29-1	TGCAGCGTTTCCAGACAAGAGACCCAGTACTTC	CSVSRQETQYF
-	15	TRBD2	TRBJ2-5	TRBV7-9	TGTGCCAGCAGCCACACATTGCGGGGGGGGGAGACCCAGTACTTC	CASSHTLRGGETQYF
-	20	TRBD1	TRBJ1-5	TRBV7-8	TGTGCCAGCAGCCCTCTCTTTGGGTCGGGACAGGGAGTCCCCAATCAGCCCCAGCATTTT	CASSPLFGSGQGVPNQPQHF
-	14	TRBD1	TRBJ2-7	TRBV6-5	TGTGCCAGCAGGCCAAGGGACAGAGCTTACGAGCAGTACTTC	CASRPRDRAYEQYF
-	13	-	TRBJ2-5	TRBV2	TGTGCCAGCAGCCTCAGGGTTGGGGAGACCCAGTACTTC	CASSLRVGETQYF
-	14	TRBD1	TRBJ1-5	TRBV4-1	TGCGCCAGCAGCCCGGGACAGAGAAATCAGCCCCAGCATTTT	CASSPGQRNQPQHF
few	14	TRBD2	TRBJ2-4	TRBV30	TGTGCCTGGAGGGCGGGAGGAACCAAAAACATTCAGTACTTC	CAWRAGGTKNIQYF
-	14	-	TRBJ2-5	TRBV5-1	TGCGCCAGCAGCTTGGAAGGAGGGGCGGAGACCCAGTACTTC	CASSLEGGAETQYF
-	16	TRBD2	TRBJ2-1	TRBV6-5	TGTGCCAGCAGTTACTCCCATCCGGGGGGATACAATGAGCAGTTCTTC	CASSYSHPGGYNEQFF
few	14	-	TRBJ1-1	TRBV6-5	TGTGCCACCCGTCTTCAGGGAGGTCACACTGAAGCTTTCTTT	CATRLQGGHTEAFF
-	15	TRBD2	TRBJ2-7	TRBV7-8	TGTGCCAGCAGCTTAATGCCGGGACTAGGCTACGAGCAGTACTTC	CASSLMPGLGYEQYF
-	14	TRBD2	TRBJ2-2	TRBV10-2	TGCGCCAGCCTCGGACTAGCGAACACCGGGGAGCTGTTTTTT	CASLGLANTGELFF
-	16	-	TRBJ2-7	TRBV11-1	TGTGCCAGCAGCTTAGCGGGCCCTAGCAGTGCCTACGAGCAGTACTTC	CASSLAGPSSAYEQYF
once	15	-	TRBJ2-1	TRBV9	TGTGCCAGCAGCGTAACGGGGGATCCCTACAATGAGCAGTTCTTC	CASSVTGDPYNEQFF
-	15	-	TRBJ2-7	TRBV19	TGTGCCAGTAGTATTGGTCTCTCGCGGACCTACGAGCAGTACTTC	CASSIGLSRTYEQYF
-	13	-	TRBJ2-5	TRBV5-1	TGCGCCAGCAGCAACAGGGAAGGAGAGACCCAGTACTTC	CASSNREGETQYF
-	14	TRBD2	TRBJ2-1	TRBV19	TGTGCCAGTACCCCTAGCGGGAGTGTGAATGAGCAGTTCTTC	CASTPSGSVNEQFF
few	12	-	TRBJ2-5	TRBV28	TGTGCCACCGTGAGTTACCAAGAGACCCAGTACTTC	CATVSYQETQYF
-	17	TRBD1	TRBJ2-5	TRBV9	TGTGCCAGCAGCCCGATTAGCCCCGGGACAGGGGGAGAGACCCAGTACTTC	CASSPISPGTGGETQYF
-	14	TRBD1	TRBJ2-2	TRBV7-7	TGTGCCAGCAGCGCCGGGACAGGGGAAGGGGAGCTGTTTTTT	CASSAGTGEGELFF
-	12	-	TRBJ2-5	TRBV28	TGTGCCAGCAGTTACAGGGGAGGGACCCAGTACTTC	CASSYRGGTQYF
-	14	-	TRBJ1-2	TRBV7-9	TGTGCCAGCAGCTTAGCCGACAGGCTAAGGGGCTACACCTTC	CASSLADRLRGYTF
-	14	-	TRBJ1-5	TRBV5-1	TGCGCCAGCAGCTTGGAACACCGAGGCCAGCCCCAGCATTTT	CASSLEHRGQPQHF
-	18	TRBD1	TRBJ1-1	TRBV5-4	TGTGCCAGCAGCACCCGTCCGGGACAGGGTGGCTGGGGCACTGAAGCTTTCTTT	CASSTRPGQGGWGTEAFF
once	14	-	TRBJ2-7	TRBV7-9	TGTTCCAGCAGCTTAGTAGGGGTGGGTGGCGAGCAGTACTTC	CSSSLVGVGGEQYF
-	15	TRBD1	TRBJ2-6	TRBV9	TGTGCCAGCAGCCAACAGGGGTCAGGGGCCAACGTCCTAACTTTC	CASSQQGSGANVLTF
-	15	TRBD1	TRBJ1-5	TRBV5-6	TGTGCCAGCAGCCCACAGGGGTTGGGCAATCAGCCCCAGCATTTT	CASSPQGLGNQPQHF
-	15	-	TRBJ2-1	TRBV7-2	TGTGCCAGCAGCTCCGCACTGTCGGGGTACAATGAGCAGTTCTTC	CASSSALSGYNEQFF
-	14	-	TRBJ2-6	TRBV28	TGTGCCAGCAGGGAGGGAACTGGGGCCAACGTCCTGACTTTC	CASREGTGANVLTF
-	13	-	TRBJ2-1	TRBV27	TGTGCCAGCAGTTTGACTAGGGGCAATGAGCAGTTCTTC	CASSLTRGNEQFF
-	14	TRBD1	TRBJ2-7	TRBV5-6	TGTGCCAGCAGCTCCCGGGACAGGGTGGACGAGCAGTACTTC	CASSSRDRVDEQYF
-	14	-	TRBJ1-5	TRBV7-2	TGTGCCAGCACCGTCACAGGTAGCAATCAGCCCCAGCATTTT	CASTVTGSNQPQHF
once	14	-	TRBJ1-1	TRBV5-6	TGTGCCAGCAGCTTGGACGTTGCCGGCACTGAAGCTTTCTTT	CASSLDVAGTEAFF
-	11	-	TRBJ2-7	TRBV13	TGTGCCAGCAGCTTACTCCACGAGCAGTACTTC	CASSLLHEQYF
-	12	TRBD1	TRBJ2-7	TRBV27	TGTGCCGTCAGGGGGCTCTCCTACGAGCAGTACTTC	CAVRGLSYEQYF
-	14	-	TRBJ2-1	TRBV6-6	TGTGCCAGCAGTTACATTAGCGCCGACAATGAGCAGTTCTTC	CASSYISADNEQFF
-	14	-	TRBJ2-7	TRBV9	TGTGCCAGCAGCGTGAAACAGGGTTCTGGCGAGCAGTACTTC	CASSVKQGSGEQYF
-	16	TRBD2	TRBJ2-3	TRBV30	TGTGCCTGGAGCAACACCGGACTAGCCGGCACAGATACGCAGTATTTT	CAWSNTGLAGTDTQYF
-	14	-	TRBJ1-1	TRBV7-2	TGTGCCAGCAGTCCTCAGCTGGGGGGCACTGAAGCTTTCTTT	CASSPQLGGTEAFF
few	14	-	TRBJ1-1	TRBV2	TGTGCCAGCATAGTCGGGGGATCGAACACTGAAGCTTTCTTT	CASIVGGSNTEAFF
-	16	TRBD2	TRBJ2-5	TRBV9	TGTGCCAGCAGCCCCCGTGCTAGCGGGAGCGGAGAGACCCAGTACTTC	CASSPRASGSGETQYF
once	12	-	TRBJ2-7	TRBV7-2	TGTGCCAGCAGCTTAGTGTCAGGCGAGCAGTACTTC	CASSLVSGEQYF
once	15	TRBD2	TRBJ2-3	TRBV7-9	TGTGCCAGCAGCTTAGTAGCGGGAGTAACAGATACGCAGTATTTT	CASSLVAGVTDTQYF
-	15	-	TRBJ2-3	TRBV19	TGTGCCAGTAGGGCGACTACACGGGGCACAGATACGCAGTATTTT	CASRATTRGTDTQYF
-	13	TRBD2	TRBJ2-2	TRBV6-1	TGTGCCGGCGGGGGGGCCGACACCGGGGAGCTGTTTTTT	CAGGGADTGELFF
once	15	-	TRBJ2-7	TRBV19	TGTGCCAGTAGCACCGGACTCGCGTTAGGCTACGAGCAGTACTTC	CASSTGLALGYEQYF
-	18	-	TRBJ2-3	TRBV4-3	TGCGCCAGCAGCCAAGATGGGGTAGAGGGACTCCTCACAGATACGCAGTATTTT	CASSQDGVEGLLTDTQYF
-	15	TRBD1	TRBJ1-1	TRBV7-2	TGTGCCAGCACCCTGGGACAGGGCTATGGCACTGAAGCTTTCTTT	CASTLGQGYGTEAFF
few	14	TRBD1	TRBJ2-7	TRBV5-6	TGTGCCAGCAGCCCGGGACAGTGGATCTACGAGCAGTACTTC	CASSPGQWIYEQYF
few	14	-	TRBJ2-3	TRBV9	TGTGCCAGCAGCGTAGAGCGGTCCACAGATACGCAGTATTTT	CASSVERSTDTQYF
once	14	TRBD2	TRBJ2-7	TRBV7-2	TGTGCCAGCAGCTTGGCGGGAGGCGGCTACGAGCAGTACTTC	CASSLAGGGYEQYF
-	15	-	TRBJ2-7	TRBV27	TGTGCCAGCCAAGGGTCCGGGACTTTCTCCTACGAGCAGTACTTC	CASQGSGTFSYEQYF
-	14	-	TRBJ1-4	TRBV7-9	TGTGCCAGCAGCTCCCTGCGAGTTAATGAAAAACTGTTTTTT	CASSSLRVNEKLFF
few	13	TRBD1	TRBJ2-7	TRBV7-9	TGTGCCAGCAGCCGGGGACAGGGGCACGAGCAGTACTTC	CASSRGQGHEQYF
-	14	TRBD1	TRBJ1-1	TRBV28	TGTGCCAGCAGTTTACCCCCGGGACAGGGTGAAGCTTTCTTT	CASSLPPGQGEAFF
-	15	TRBD1	TRBJ1-1	TRBV9	TGTGCCAGCAGTGCCCCGGACAGGGGGCCTACTGAAGCTTTCTTT	CASSAPDRGPTEAFF